The rows below give T cell receptor beta chains drawn from one sample of a study of T cells in Graves' hyperthyroidism and ophthalmopathy. TCRdb recomputed calls from the multiplex PCR reads with MiXCR, one row per CDR3 protein. The table lists roughly 250,000 distinct CDR3 sequences, 14% to 15% of them singletons. Material for sequencing was blood. All receptors derive from a woman aged 40 to 50 with Graves' hyperthyroidism that later progressed to Graves' ophthalmopathy. Both conserved end residues are part of each CDR3. A D gene is named only where the DNA matches it firmly. Clone size is stated in some rows and not others, as once, few, many or a class when expanded.

TRBV10-2	TRBD2	TRBJ2-1	-	TGCGCCAGCGCGGGAGGACCAACGAATGAGCAGTTCTTC	CASAGGPTNEQFF
TRBV19	TRBD1	TRBJ1-4	-	TGTGCCAGTAGTACGCCGGGACAGGGGATAGAAAAACTGTTTTTT	CASSTPGQGIEKLFF
TRBV12-3/TRBV12-4	TRBD2	TRBJ2-2	-	TGTGCCAGCAGCGTGGGGACTAGCGGGAGGACCGGGGAGCTGTTTTTT	CASSVGTSGRTGELFF
TRBV19	TRBD2	TRBJ2-7	few	TGTGCCAGTAGTATAGCCCAGCTGGCGGGAGGCTACGAGCAGTACTTC	CASSIAQLAGGYEQYF
TRBV11-2	-	TRBJ2-5	-	TGTGCCAGCAGACTGGGGCTAAACCAAGAGACCCAGTACTTC	CASRLGLNQETQYF
TRBV9	-	TRBJ2-2	many	TGTGCCAGCAGCGTAGACGGGGTTCGCACCGGGGAGCTGTTTTTT	CASSVDGVRTGELFF
TRBV6-2/TRBV6-3	TRBD1	TRBJ1-5	many	TGTGCCAGCAGGACAGGGGGAGGGCAGCCCCAGCATTTT	CASRTGGGQPQHF
TRBV5-1	-	TRBJ1-2	-	TGCGCCAGCAGCTTGGAGGAGGGGAGGTTAACTAACTATGGCTACACCTTC	CASSLEEGRLTNYGYTF
TRBV3-1	TRBD2	TRBJ2-5	many	TGTGCCAGCAGCCAAGTACGGCGGGAGCAAGAGACCCAGTACTTC	CASSQVRREQETQYF
TRBV20-1	TRBD2	TRBJ2-1	many	TGCAGTGCTAGCTCGCGGGAGGGCCTGAATGAGCAGTTCTTC	CSASSREGLNEQFF
TRBV29-1	-	TRBJ1-1	-	TGCAGCGTTGTGGCAGGGGAAGGCTCTGAAGCTTTCTTT	CSVVAGEGSEAFF
TRBV6-4	-	TRBJ1-2	many	TGTGCCAGCAGTGACTTCCAGGGAGAAGGCTACACCTTC	CASSDFQGEGYTF
TRBV5-6	-	TRBJ2-1	few	TGTGCCAGCAGCCTTGACCAAACCTCCTACAATGAGCAGTTCTTC	CASSLDQTSYNEQFF
TRBV3-1	-	TRBJ2-4	many	TGTGCCAGCAGCTCACAGGTGACCTTAGCCAAAAACATTCAGTACTTC	CASSSQVTLAKNIQYF
TRBV7-9	-	TRBJ2-4	many	TGTGCCAGCAGCTTAGTGACAGGGAGGACCAAAAACATTCAGTACTTC	CASSLVTGRTKNIQYF
TRBV27	-	TRBJ2-3	few	TGTGCCAGCAGTTTATCGGGCCCCCCCGGAGATACGCAGTATTTT	CASSLSGPPGDTQYF
TRBV5-6	-	TRBJ1-1	once	TGTGCCAGCAGCGGCATCGGGGGCATGACTGAAGCTTTCTTT	CASSGIGGMTEAFF
TRBV5-1	TRBD2	TRBJ2-7	-	TGCGCCAGCAGCTTGGGGGTTTCTCAGGGACTAGGGTTTGTGGACGAGCAGTACTTC	CASSLGVSQGLGFVDEQYF
TRBV5-5	TRBD1	TRBJ2-7	many	TGTGCCAGCAGCATAGGGACAGGGAGCTCCTACGAGCAGTACTTC	CASSIGTGSSYEQYF
TRBV11-1	-	TRBJ2-1	many	TGTGCCAGCAGCCATGCCACGGGTGGGCTAGCGTTCCACAATGAGCAGTTCTTC	CASSHATGGLAFHNEQFF
TRBV6-1	TRBD1	TRBJ2-2	-	TGTGCCAGCAGAACTTGGGGGGACAGGCGCACCGGGGAGCTGTTTTTT	CASRTWGDRRTGELFF
TRBV20-1	TRBD1	TRBJ2-1	few	TGCAGTGGTAGTAGGGGGCAGGAGGAGCAGTTCTTC	CSGSRGQEEQFF
TRBV5-1	TRBD1	TRBJ2-2	many	TGCGCCAGCAGGGGACAGGGATCGGTCACCGGGGAGCTGTTTTTT	CASRGQGSVTGELFF
TRBV19	-	TRBJ2-5	-	TGTGCCAGTGGAGGAGGCAGGGGTCTGGTCCAAGAGACCCAGTACTTC	CASGGGRGLVQETQYF
TRBV20-1	TRBD1	TRBJ2-7	many	TGCAGTGCTATCCCTCAGGGGGTTCTCTACGAGCAGTACTTC	CSAIPQGVLYEQYF
TRBV7-9	-	TRBJ2-5	many	TGTGCCAGCAGCTTCGGCTTAGCGGTCCAAGAGACCCAGTACTTC	CASSFGLAVQETQYF
TRBV28	TRBD1	TRBJ1-5	few	TGTGCCAGCAGTTCAGGGGGGCATCAGCCCCAGCATTTT	CASSSGGHQPQHF
TRBV2	TRBD2	TRBJ2-7	many	TGTGCCAGCGGCTCGGGACTAGCGGTCTCCTACGAGCAGTACTTC	CASGSGLAVSYEQYF
TRBV4-1	-	TRBJ2-2	few	TGCGCCAGCAGCCAATACGTGGGGGGGCAAGCGAACACCGGGGAGCTGTTTTTT	CASSQYVGGQANTGELFF
TRBV3-1	-	TRBJ1-1	many	TGTGCCAGCAGCCAGACAGGAGAAGCTTTCTTT	CASSQTGEAFF
TRBV14	-	TRBJ1-1	many	TGTGCCAGCAGCCCGCACCTCACAGGAAATACTGAAGCTTTCTTT	CASSPHLTGNTEAFF
TRBV6-1	-	TRBJ2-7	many	TGTGCCAGCTCCTCATCCGACAGTAACCGCTACGAGCAGTACTTC	CASSSSDSNRYEQYF
TRBV20-1	TRBD1	TRBJ1-1	few	TGCAGTGCGCAGGACAGGTGGACTGAAGCTTTCTTT	CSAQDRWTEAFF
TRBV4-1	TRBD2	TRBJ2-1	-	TGCGCCAGCAGCCCTCCCGGGACTAACTACAATGAGCAGTTCTTC	CASSPPGTNYNEQFF
TRBV12-3/TRBV12-4	-	TRBJ2-7	many	TGTGCCAGCAGTTATGGGAGGGAGCAGTACTTC	CASSYGREQYF
TRBV15	TRBD1	TRBJ2-7	many	TGTGCCACCAGCAGAAGGACAGGGGACGAGCAGTACTTC	CATSRRTGDEQYF
TRBV19	-	TRBJ1-5	-	TGTGCCAGTAGTGATGCAGGATTTAGCAATCAGCCCCAGCATTTT	CASSDAGFSNQPQHF
TRBV19	-	TRBJ2-1	many	TGTGCCAGTAGATATCTAGGGGGCAATGAGCAGTTCTTC	CASRYLGGNEQFF
TRBV2	-	TRBJ1-6	-	TGTGCCAGCACCCGATCCGACCCTTATAATTCACCCCTCCACTTT	CASTRSDPYNSPLHF
TRBV29-1	TRBD1	TRBJ2-3	many	TGCAGCGTTCAGATCCGACAGGGGGCCTTCACAGATACGCAGTATTTT	CSVQIRQGAFTDTQYF